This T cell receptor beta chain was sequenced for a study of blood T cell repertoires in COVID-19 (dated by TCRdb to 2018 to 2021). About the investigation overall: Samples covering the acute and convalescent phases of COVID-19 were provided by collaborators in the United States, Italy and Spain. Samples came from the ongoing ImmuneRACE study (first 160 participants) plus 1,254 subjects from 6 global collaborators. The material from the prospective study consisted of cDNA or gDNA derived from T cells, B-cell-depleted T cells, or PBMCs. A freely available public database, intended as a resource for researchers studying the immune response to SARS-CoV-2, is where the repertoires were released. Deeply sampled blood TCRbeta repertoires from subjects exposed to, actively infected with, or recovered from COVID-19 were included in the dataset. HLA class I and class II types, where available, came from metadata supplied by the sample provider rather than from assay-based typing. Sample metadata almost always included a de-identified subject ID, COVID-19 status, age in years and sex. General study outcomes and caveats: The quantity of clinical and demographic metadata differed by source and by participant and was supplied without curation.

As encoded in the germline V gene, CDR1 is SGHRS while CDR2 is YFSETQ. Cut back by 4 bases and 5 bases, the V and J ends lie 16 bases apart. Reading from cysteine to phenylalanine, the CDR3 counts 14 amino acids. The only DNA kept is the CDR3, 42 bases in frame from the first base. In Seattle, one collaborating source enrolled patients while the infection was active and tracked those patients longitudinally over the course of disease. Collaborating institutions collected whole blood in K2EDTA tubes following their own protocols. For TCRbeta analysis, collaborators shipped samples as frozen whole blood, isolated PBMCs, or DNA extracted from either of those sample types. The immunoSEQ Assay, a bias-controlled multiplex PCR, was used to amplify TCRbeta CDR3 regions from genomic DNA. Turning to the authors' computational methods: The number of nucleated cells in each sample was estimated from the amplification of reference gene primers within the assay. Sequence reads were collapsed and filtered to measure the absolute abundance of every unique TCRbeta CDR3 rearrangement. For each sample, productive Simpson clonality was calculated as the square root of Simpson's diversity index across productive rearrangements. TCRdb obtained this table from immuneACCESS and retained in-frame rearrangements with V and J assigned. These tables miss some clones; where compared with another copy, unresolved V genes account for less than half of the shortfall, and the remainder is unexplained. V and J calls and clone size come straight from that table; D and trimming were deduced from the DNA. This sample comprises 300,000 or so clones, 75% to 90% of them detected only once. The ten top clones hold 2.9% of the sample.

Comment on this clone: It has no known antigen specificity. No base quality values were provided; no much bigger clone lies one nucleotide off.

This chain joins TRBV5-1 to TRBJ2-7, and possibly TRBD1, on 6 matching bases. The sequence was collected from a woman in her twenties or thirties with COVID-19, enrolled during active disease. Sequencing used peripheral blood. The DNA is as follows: TGCGCCAGCAGCATACAACAGGGTCGGGACGAGCAGTACTTC. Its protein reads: CASSIQQGRDEQYF.